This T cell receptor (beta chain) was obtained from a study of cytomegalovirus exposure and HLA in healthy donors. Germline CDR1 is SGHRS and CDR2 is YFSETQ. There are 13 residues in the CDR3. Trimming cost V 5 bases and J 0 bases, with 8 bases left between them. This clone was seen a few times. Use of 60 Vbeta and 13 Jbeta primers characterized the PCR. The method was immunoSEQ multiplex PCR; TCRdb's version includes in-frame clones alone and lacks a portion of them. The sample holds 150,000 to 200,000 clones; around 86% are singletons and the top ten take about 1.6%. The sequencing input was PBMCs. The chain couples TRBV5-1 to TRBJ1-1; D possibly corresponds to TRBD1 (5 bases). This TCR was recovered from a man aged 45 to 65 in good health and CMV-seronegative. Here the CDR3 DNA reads TGCGCCAGCAGACAGGCAATGAACACTGAAGCTTTCTTT. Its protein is CASRQAMNTEAFF.